These T cell receptor beta chains were read from a single sample in a study of cytomegalovirus exposure and HLA in healthy donors. The protocol was immunoSEQ multiplex PCR, while the TCRdb copy is restricted to in-frame clones and leaves out a portion. The sample consists of under 200,000 clones, about 80% of them appearing once. The material sequenced was PBMCs. The origin of the receptors is a man aged 40-49 years in good health and CMV-seronegative. Each CDR3 is given with its conserved first and last residue. Each record gives: clone size, D gene, J gene, V gene, CDR3 protein, CDR3 DNA. D genes are given only for firm matches. A row's size may be missing; if present it is once, few, many or a size class.

abundance: NA
d_gene: NA
j_gene: TRBJ2-7
v_gene: TRBV6-1
CDR3aa: CASSVSRSYEQYF
CDR3nt: TGTGCCAGCAGTGTTTCCCGCTCCTACGAGCAGTACTTC

abundance: few
d_gene: TRBD2
j_gene: TRBJ2-1
v_gene: TRBV7-6
CDR3aa: CASSFRRGGANEQFF
CDR3nt: TGTGCCAGCAGCTTCAGGCGGGGGGGGGCAAATGAGCAGTTCTTC

abundance: NA
d_gene: NA
j_gene: TRBJ1-1
v_gene: TRBV7-2
CDR3aa: CASSLRSVSTEAFF
CDR3nt: TGTGCCAGCAGCTTACGTTCCGTTTCCACTGAAGCTTTCTTT

abundance: NA
d_gene: NA
j_gene: TRBJ2-2
v_gene: TRBV27
CDR3aa: CASSSWDTVSGELFF
CDR3nt: TGTGCCAGCAGTTCTTGGGACACCGTTAGCGGGGAGCTGTTTTTT

abundance: once
d_gene: NA
j_gene: TRBJ2-6
v_gene: TRBV5-6
CDR3aa: CASSPSVSGANVLTF
CDR3nt: TGTGCCAGCAGCCCCTCTGTCTCTGGGGCCAACGTCCTGACTTTC

abundance: NA
d_gene: TRBD1
j_gene: TRBJ1-1
v_gene: TRBV10-2
CDR3aa: CASTDREMRAEAFF
CDR3nt: TGCGCCAGCACCGACAGGGAAATGCGCGCTGAAGCTTTCTTT

abundance: NA
d_gene: NA
j_gene: TRBJ1-2
v_gene: TRBV5-4
CDR3aa: CASRGGNYGYTF
CDR3nt: TGTGCCAGCAGGGGAGGTAACTATGGCTACACCTTC

abundance: NA
d_gene: TRBD1
j_gene: TRBJ1-5
v_gene: TRBV6-1
CDR3aa: CASSELTGGSNQPQHF
CDR3nt: TGTGCCAGCAGTGAACTGACAGGGGGGAGCAATCAGCCCCAGCATTTT

abundance: few
d_gene: TRBD1
j_gene: TRBJ1-2
v_gene: TRBV15
CDR3aa: CATSSGTGGVYGYTF
CDR3nt: TGTGCCACCAGCAGCGGGACAGGGGGCGTCTATGGCTACACCTTC

abundance: NA
d_gene: NA
j_gene: TRBJ1-2
v_gene: TRBV5-4
CDR3aa: CASSFGRPGTSNYGYTF
CDR3nt: TGTGCCAGCAGCTTTGGGCGGCCGGGAACTTCAAACTATGGCTACACCTTC

abundance: once
d_gene: NA
j_gene: TRBJ1-5
v_gene: TRBV19
CDR3aa: CASTIPGGNQPQHF
CDR3nt: TGTGCCAGTACCATTCCCGGGGGCAATCAGCCCCAGCATTTT

abundance: NA
d_gene: TRBD2
j_gene: TRBJ2-7
v_gene: TRBV7-2
CDR3aa: CASSLALAVEQYF
CDR3nt: TGTGCCAGCAGCTTAGCCCTAGCGGTTGAGCAGTACTTC

abundance: NA
d_gene: NA
j_gene: TRBJ2-1
v_gene: TRBV4-2
CDR3aa: CASSQDQSDEQFF
CDR3nt: TGTGCCAGCAGCCAAGACCAGAGCGACGAGCAGTTCTTC

abundance: NA
d_gene: TRBD1
j_gene: TRBJ2-5
v_gene: TRBV15
CDR3aa: CATSKDRGWKQETQYF
CDR3nt: TGTGCCACCAGCAAAGACAGGGGTTGGAAACAAGAGACCCAGTACTTC

abundance: NA
d_gene: NA
j_gene: TRBJ2-7
v_gene: TRBV6-1
CDR3aa: CASKLRDTYSYEQYF
CDR3nt: TGTGCCAGCAAACTCCGGGACACGTATTCCTACGAGCAGTACTTC

abundance: NA
d_gene: NA
j_gene: TRBJ2-3
v_gene: TRBV6-5
CDR3aa: CASSTERASTDTQYF
CDR3nt: TGTGCCAGCAGTACCGAGCGGGCCAGCACAGATACGCAGTATTTT

abundance: NA
d_gene: NA
j_gene: TRBJ1-2
v_gene: TRBV5-1
CDR3aa: CASSLEGGYWAGYTF
CDR3nt: TGCGCCAGCAGCTTGGAGGGCGGGTATTGGGCTGGCTACACCTTC

abundance: NA
d_gene: NA
j_gene: TRBJ1-1
v_gene: TRBV18
CDR3aa: CASSREGGTEAFF
CDR3nt: TGTGCCAGCTCAAGGGAGGGAGGCACTGAAGCTTTCTTT

abundance: NA
d_gene: NA
j_gene: TRBJ1-2
v_gene: TRBV7-9
CDR3aa: CASSLEGHGAWGGYTF
CDR3nt: TGTGCCAGCAGCTTAGAGGGACACGGGGCGTGGGGCGGCTACACCTTC

abundance: few
d_gene: TRBD2
j_gene: TRBJ2-3
v_gene: TRBV30
CDR3aa: CAWRPGTSSDTQYF
CDR3nt: TGTGCCTGGAGGCCCGGGACTAGCTCAGATACGCAGTATTTT

abundance: NA
d_gene: TRBD1
j_gene: TRBJ1-5
v_gene: TRBV6-5
CDR3aa: CASSEGAARPQHF
CDR3nt: TGTGCCAGCAGTGAGGGGGCAGCGAGGCCCCAGCATTTT

abundance: NA
d_gene: NA
j_gene: TRBJ1-1
v_gene: TRBV30
CDR3aa: CAWRGSTEAFF
CDR3nt: TGTGCCTGGAGAGGGAGCACTGAAGCTTTCTTT

abundance: NA
d_gene: NA
j_gene: TRBJ2-2
v_gene: TRBV5-1
CDR3aa: CAGQQATNTGELFF
CDR3nt: TGCGCCGGCCAACAGGCAACGAACACCGGGGAGCTGTTTTTT

abundance: few
d_gene: TRBD2
j_gene: TRBJ2-7
v_gene: TRBV19
CDR3aa: CASSIGTSGINEQYF
CDR3nt: TGTGCCAGTAGTATAGGGACTAGCGGGATCAACGAGCAGTACTTC

abundance: NA
d_gene: TRBD1
j_gene: TRBJ1-1
v_gene: TRBV9
CDR3aa: CASSGGTGSKAFF
CDR3nt: TGTGCCAGCAGCGGAGGGACAGGGTCTAAGGCTTTCTTT

abundance: NA
d_gene: TRBD2
j_gene: TRBJ2-5
v_gene: TRBV9
CDR3aa: CASGEGLAGARETQYF
CDR3nt: TGTGCCAGCGGCGAGGGACTAGCGGGAGCGAGGGAGACCCAGTACTTC

abundance: NA
d_gene: TRBD1
j_gene: TRBJ1-5
v_gene: TRBV6-1
CDR3aa: CASSAGQGMHQPQHF
CDR3nt: TGTGCCAGCAGTGCAGGACAGGGGATGCATCAGCCCCAGCATTTT

abundance: NA
d_gene: NA
j_gene: TRBJ1-2
v_gene: TRBV29-1
CDR3aa: CSVEDQTDSAVLYGYTF
CDR3nt: TGCAGCGTTGAAGATCAAACAGACAGCGCGGTCCTCTATGGCTACACCTTC

abundance: NA
d_gene: NA
j_gene: TRBJ2-6
v_gene: TRBV9
CDR3aa: CASSVDGGAGANGLTF
CDR3nt: TGTGCCAGCAGCGTAGATGGAGGGGCTGGGGCCAACGGCCTGACTTTC

abundance: once
d_gene: TRBD2
j_gene: TRBJ2-1
v_gene: TRBV7-8
CDR3aa: CASSFLKAGGTYNEQFF
CDR3nt: TGTGCCAGCAGCTTTCTCAAAGCGGGAGGCACCTACAATGAGCAGTTCTTC

abundance: NA
d_gene: TRBD1
j_gene: TRBJ1-1
v_gene: TRBV5-1
CDR3aa: CASSFTRQGLTEAFF
CDR3nt: TGCGCCAGCAGCTTCACGAGACAGGGATTGACTGAAGCTTTCTTT

abundance: NA
d_gene: TRBD2
j_gene: TRBJ2-5
v_gene: TRBV5-1
CDR3aa: CASSYSRGDGETQYF
CDR3nt: TGCGCCAGCAGCTACTCCCGGGGGGACGGAGAGACCCAGTACTTC

abundance: NA
d_gene: NA
j_gene: TRBJ2-1
v_gene: TRBV6-1
CDR3aa: CASREGSRDNEQFF
CDR3nt: TGTGCCAGCCGTGAGGGGAGTCGGGACAATGAGCAGTTCTTC

abundance: NA
d_gene: TRBD2
j_gene: TRBJ2-2
v_gene: TRBV7-3
CDR3aa: CASRRTSGSTGELFF
CDR3nt: TGTGCCAGCAGACGGACTAGCGGGAGTACCGGGGAGCTGTTTTTT

abundance: NA
d_gene: NA
j_gene: TRBJ2-1
v_gene: TRBV15
CDR3aa: CATTPTRAHEQFF
CDR3nt: TGTGCCACCACCCCAACGCGGGCTCATGAGCAGTTCTTC

abundance: NA
d_gene: TRBD1
j_gene: TRBJ2-1
v_gene: TRBV29-1
CDR3aa: CSVVPGTGSRSGREVAYNEQFF
CDR3nt: TGCAGCGTCGTACCCGGGACAGGGTCACGGTCTGGACGGGAGGTCGCCTACAATGAGCAGTTCTTC

abundance: NA
d_gene: TRBD2
j_gene: TRBJ2-5
v_gene: TRBV5-6
CDR3aa: CASSSGLDKTQYF
CDR3nt: TGTGCCAGCAGCTCGGGACTAGACAAGACCCAGTACTTC

abundance: NA
d_gene: TRBD1
j_gene: TRBJ1-1
v_gene: TRBV27
CDR3aa: CASSELGQGGYTEAFF
CDR3nt: TGTGCCAGCAGTGAGCTGGGACAGGGCGGTTACACTGAAGCTTTCTTT

abundance: NA
d_gene: TRBD1
j_gene: TRBJ2-2
v_gene: TRBV7-7
CDR3aa: CASSSPTGTNTGELFF
CDR3nt: TGTGCCAGCAGCTCACCGACAGGGACGAACACCGGGGAGCTGTTTTTT

abundance: NA
d_gene: TRBD1
j_gene: TRBJ1-2
v_gene: TRBV29-1
CDR3aa: CSVDGTGGDYGYTF
CDR3nt: TGCAGCGTTGATGGGACAGGGGGGGACTATGGCTACACCTTC

abundance: NA
d_gene: TRBD2
j_gene: TRBJ2-3
v_gene: TRBV29-1
CDR3aa: CSVEHGTSGRDTQYF
CDR3nt: TGCAGCGTTGAACATGGGACTAGCGGGAGAGATACGCAGTATTTT

abundance: NA
d_gene: NA
j_gene: TRBJ2-1
v_gene: TRBV14
CDR3aa: CASSHAGWVHNEQFF
CDR3nt: TGTGCCAGCAGCCATGCGGGGTGGGTTCACAATGAGCAGTTCTTC

abundance: NA
d_gene: TRBD1
j_gene: TRBJ1-1
v_gene: TRBV6-1
CDR3aa: CASKKQGATEAFF
CDR3nt: TGTGCCAGCAAAAAACAGGGGGCGACCGAAGCTTTCTTT

abundance: NA
d_gene: TRBD2
j_gene: TRBJ2-2
v_gene: TRBV19
CDR3aa: CASRLAGNTGELFF
CDR3nt: TGTGCCAGTAGGCTAGCGGGAAACACCGGGGAGCTGTTTTTT

abundance: NA
d_gene: NA
j_gene: TRBJ2-5
v_gene: TRBV28
CDR3aa: CASSNEYQETQYF
CDR3nt: TGTGCCAGCAGTAACGAGTACCAAGAGACCCAGTACTTC

abundance: NA
d_gene: NA
j_gene: TRBJ2-6
v_gene: TRBV5-5
CDR3aa: CASTGAGANVLTF
CDR3nt: TGTGCCAGCACAGGCGCTGGGGCCAACGTCCTGACTTTC

abundance: NA
d_gene: NA
j_gene: TRBJ2-1
v_gene: TRBV27
CDR3aa: CASSSGQGTYNEQFF
CDR3nt: TGTGCCAGCAGTTCTGGTCAGGGGACCTACAATGAGCAGTTCTTC